This T cell receptor beta chain emerged from a study of blood T cells in healthy people across ages. Together with a sample-barcoded 5' primer, a J-beta primer mix was included in a second PCR lasting 7 to 11 cycles. TCRdb used MiXCR to reprocess the 5' RACE reads, holding one entry per CDR3 protein. Among about 1.8 million distinct CDR3 sequences listed, 40% to 55% were seen once. This clonotype showed up just a few times. At one boundary the junction diverges from the germline segment, which might be a read error. This clonotype was sampled from a woman aged 40 to 50 in good health. The sample comprised blood.

CDR3 amino acids: CASSLFGSSYEQYF. In DNA form, the CDR3 reads TGTGCCAGCAGCTTATTCGGGAGCTCCTACGAGCAGTACTTC. This rearrangement joins TRBV27 to TRBJ2-7, with D maybe TRBD2 (6 bases). The CDR3 has 14 amino acids. Per germline, CDR1 MNHEY and CDR2 SMNVEV (reference sequence).